Sequencing of this T cell receptor (beta chain) was carried out in a study of T cell responses to AZD1222 COVID-19 vaccine. Study-wide context: Pooling covered second doses at about 4 or about 12 weeks.

Comments on this clone: The antigen is undetermined.

Clones were sequenced by immunoSEQ multiplex PCR, and TCRdb holds only the in-frame ones, with some missing. This table holds more than 85,000 clones, 80% to 90% found once. Deletions cut 5 bases from V and 7 bases from J, with 18 bases between. The CDR3 is made up of 14 amino acids. The germline V gene encodes CDR1 SGHNT and CDR2 YENEEA. Study-level points and caveats: CD4 TCRs covered the whole spike, strongest at regions 160-218 and 743-854.

This TCR derives from an adult in good health. The specimen was peripheral blood, collected on day 0 of AZD1222 vaccination. The chain recombines TRBV11-3 with TRBJ2-7; D is possibly TRBD1 (6 bases). CDR3 nucleotide sequence: TGTGCCAGCAGCCCAGGGCAGGGGCCCATAGAGCAGTACTTC. Amino acids: CASSPGQGPIEQYF.